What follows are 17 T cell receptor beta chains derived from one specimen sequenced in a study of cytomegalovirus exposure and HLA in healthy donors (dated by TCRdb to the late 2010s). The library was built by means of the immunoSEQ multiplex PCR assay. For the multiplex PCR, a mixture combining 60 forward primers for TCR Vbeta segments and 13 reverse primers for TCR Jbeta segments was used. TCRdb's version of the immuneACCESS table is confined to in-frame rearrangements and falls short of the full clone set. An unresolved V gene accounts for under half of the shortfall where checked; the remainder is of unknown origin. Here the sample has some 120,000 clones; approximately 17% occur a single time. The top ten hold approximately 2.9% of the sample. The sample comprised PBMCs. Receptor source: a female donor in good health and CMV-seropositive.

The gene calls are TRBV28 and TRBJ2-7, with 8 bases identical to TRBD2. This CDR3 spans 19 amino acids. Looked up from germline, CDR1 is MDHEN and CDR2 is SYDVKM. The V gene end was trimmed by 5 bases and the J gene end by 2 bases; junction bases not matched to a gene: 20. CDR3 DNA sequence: TGTGCCAGCAGTCCGTTAGGTCAGACAGTACCGGGACTAGCCTACGAGCAGTACTTC. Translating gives CASSPLGQTVPGLAYEQYF.

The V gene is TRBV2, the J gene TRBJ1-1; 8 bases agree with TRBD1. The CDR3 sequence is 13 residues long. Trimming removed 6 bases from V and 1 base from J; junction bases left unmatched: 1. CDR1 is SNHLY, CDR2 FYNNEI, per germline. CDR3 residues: CASRDRENTEAFF. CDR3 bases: TGTGCCAGCAGGGACAGGGAGAACACTGAAGCTTTCTTT.

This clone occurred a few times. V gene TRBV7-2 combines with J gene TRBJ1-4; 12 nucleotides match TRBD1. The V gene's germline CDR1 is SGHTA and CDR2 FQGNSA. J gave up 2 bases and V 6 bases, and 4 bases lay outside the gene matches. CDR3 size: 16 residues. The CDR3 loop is CASRGQGANTNEKLFF. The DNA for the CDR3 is TGTGCCAGCAGGGGACAGGGGGCGAATACTAATGAAAAACTGTTTTTT.

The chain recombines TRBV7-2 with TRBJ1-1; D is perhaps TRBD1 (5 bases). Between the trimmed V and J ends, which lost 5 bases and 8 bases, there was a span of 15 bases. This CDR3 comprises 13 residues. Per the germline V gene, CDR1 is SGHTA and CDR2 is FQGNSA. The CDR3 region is CASSNNQGTEAFF. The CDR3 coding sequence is TGTGCCAGCAGCAACAACCAGGGTACCGAAGCTTTCTTT.

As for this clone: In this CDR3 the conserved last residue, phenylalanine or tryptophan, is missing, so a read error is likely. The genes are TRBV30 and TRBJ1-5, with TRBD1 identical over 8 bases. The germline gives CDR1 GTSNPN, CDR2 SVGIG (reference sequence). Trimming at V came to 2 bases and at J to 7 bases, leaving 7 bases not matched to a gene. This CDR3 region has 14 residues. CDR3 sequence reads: CAWSIGQGRQPQHV. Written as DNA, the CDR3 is TGTGCCTGGAGTATCGGACAGGGCAGGCAGCCCCAGCATGTT.

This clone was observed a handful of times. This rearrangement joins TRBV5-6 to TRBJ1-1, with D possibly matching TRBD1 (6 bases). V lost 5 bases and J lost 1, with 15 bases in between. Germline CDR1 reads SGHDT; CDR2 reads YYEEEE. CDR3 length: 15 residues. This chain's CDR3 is CASSMTGVSNTEAFF. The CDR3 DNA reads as TGTGCCAGCAGTATGACAGGTGTATCGAACACTGAAGCTTTCTTT.

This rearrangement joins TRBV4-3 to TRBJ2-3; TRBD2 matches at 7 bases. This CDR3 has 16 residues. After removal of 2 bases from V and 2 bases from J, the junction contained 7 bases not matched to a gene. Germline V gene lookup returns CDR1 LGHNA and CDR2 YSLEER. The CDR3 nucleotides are TGCGCCAGCAGCCAACGTCCTAGCGGAGACACAGATACGCAGTATTTT. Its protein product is CASSQRPSGDTDTQYF.

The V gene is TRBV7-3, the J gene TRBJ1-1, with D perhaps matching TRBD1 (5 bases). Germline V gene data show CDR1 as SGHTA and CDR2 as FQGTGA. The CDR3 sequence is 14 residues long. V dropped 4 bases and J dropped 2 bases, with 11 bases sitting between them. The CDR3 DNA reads TGTGCCAGCAGCTCCCGGGGGGGAAACACTGAAGCTTTCTTT. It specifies CASSSRGGNTEAFF.

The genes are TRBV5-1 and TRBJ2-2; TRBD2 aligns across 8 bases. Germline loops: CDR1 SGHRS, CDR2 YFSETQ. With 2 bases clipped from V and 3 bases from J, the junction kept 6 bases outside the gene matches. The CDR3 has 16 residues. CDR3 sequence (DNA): TGCGCCAGCAGCTTTTACCCGGGGGGGTACACCGGGGAGCTGTTTTTT. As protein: CASSFYPGGYTGELFF.

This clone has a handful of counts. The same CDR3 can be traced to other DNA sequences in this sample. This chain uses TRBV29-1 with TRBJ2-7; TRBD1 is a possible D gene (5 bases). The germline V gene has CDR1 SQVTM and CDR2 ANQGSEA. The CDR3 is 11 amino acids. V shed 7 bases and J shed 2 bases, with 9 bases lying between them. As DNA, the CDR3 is TGCAGCGCAGGACAAACCTACGAGCAGTACTTC. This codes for CSAGQTYEQYF.

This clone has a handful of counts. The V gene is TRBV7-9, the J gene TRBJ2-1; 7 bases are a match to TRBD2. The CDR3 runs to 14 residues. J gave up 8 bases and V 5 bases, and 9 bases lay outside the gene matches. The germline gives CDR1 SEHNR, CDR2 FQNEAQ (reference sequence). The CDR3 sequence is CASSRLSGTHEQFF. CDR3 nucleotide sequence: TGTGCCAGCAGCCGTCTGAGCGGGACCCATGAGCAGTTCTTC.

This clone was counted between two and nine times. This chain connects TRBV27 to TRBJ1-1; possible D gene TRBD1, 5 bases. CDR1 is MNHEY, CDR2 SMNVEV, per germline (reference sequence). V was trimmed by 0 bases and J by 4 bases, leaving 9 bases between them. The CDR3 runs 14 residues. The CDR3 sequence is CASSLSGGGTEAFF. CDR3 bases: TGTGCCAGCAGTTTATCGGGGGGTGGCACTGAAGCTTTCTTT.

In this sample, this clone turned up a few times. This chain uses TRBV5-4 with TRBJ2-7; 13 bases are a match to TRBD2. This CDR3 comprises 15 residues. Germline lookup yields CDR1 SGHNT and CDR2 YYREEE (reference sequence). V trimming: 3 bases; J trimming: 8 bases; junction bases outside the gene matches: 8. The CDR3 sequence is CASSYGLAGDIKQYF. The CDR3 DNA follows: TGTGCCAGCAGCTACGGACTAGCGGGGGACATCAAGCAGTACTTC.

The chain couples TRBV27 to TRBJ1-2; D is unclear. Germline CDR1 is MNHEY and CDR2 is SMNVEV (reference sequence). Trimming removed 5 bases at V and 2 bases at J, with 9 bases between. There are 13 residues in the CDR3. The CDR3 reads CASSPLSNYGYTF. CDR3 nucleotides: TGTGCCAGCAGTCCCCTATCCAACTATGGCTACACCTTC.

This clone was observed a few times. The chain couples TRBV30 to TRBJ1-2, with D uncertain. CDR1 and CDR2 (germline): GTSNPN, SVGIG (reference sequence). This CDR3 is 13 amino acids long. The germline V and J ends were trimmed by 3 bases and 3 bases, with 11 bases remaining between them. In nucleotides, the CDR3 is TGTGCCTGGAGCTCAGCCAGGTACTATGGCTACACCTTC. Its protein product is CAWSSARYYGYTF.

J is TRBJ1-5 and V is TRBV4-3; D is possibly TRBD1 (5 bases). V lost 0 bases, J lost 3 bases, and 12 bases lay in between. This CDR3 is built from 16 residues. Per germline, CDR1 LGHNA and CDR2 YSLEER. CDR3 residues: CASSQEWGQDNQPQHF. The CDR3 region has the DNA TGCGCCAGCAGCCAAGAATGGGGCCAGGACAATCAGCCCCAGCATTTT.

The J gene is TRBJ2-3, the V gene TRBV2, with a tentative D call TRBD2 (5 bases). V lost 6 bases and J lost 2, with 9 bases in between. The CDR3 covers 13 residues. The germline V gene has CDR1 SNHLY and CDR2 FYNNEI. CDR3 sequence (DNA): TGTGCCAGCAGGAGGGATCTCACAGATACGCAGTATTTT. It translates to CASRRDLTDTQYF.